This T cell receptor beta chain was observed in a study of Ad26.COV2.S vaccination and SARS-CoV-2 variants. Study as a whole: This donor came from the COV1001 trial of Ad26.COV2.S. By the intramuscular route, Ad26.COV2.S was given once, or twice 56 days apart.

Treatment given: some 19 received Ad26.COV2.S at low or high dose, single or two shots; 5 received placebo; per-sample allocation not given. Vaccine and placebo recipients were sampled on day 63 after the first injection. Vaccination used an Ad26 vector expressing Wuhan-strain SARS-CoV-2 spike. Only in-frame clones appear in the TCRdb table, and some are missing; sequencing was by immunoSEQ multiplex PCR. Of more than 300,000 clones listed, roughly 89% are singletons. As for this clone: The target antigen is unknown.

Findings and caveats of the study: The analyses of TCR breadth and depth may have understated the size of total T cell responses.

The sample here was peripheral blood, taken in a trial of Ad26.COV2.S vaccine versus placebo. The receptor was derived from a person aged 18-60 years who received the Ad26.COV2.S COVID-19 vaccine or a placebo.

Here the CDR3 reads CASSLDNPFDYEQYF. The CDR3 region has the DNA TGCGCCAGCAGCTTGGACAACCCCTTCGACTACGAGCAGTACTTC. The chain has TRBV5-1 and TRBJ2-7, with D unclear. The V and J ends lost 0 bases and 3 bases respectively, with 13 bases between them. The CDR3 is 15 residues long. Germline V gives CDR1 SGHRS, CDR2 YFSETQ. Using reference TRBV5-1 and TRBJ2-7 for the parts outside the CDR3, the full variable domain is KAGVTQTPRYLIKTRGQQVTLSCSPISGHRSVSWYQQTPGQGLQFLFEYFSETQRNKGNFPGRFSGRQFSNSRSEMNVSTLELGDSALYLCASSLDNPFDYEQYFGPGTRLTVT.